Listed below are T cell receptor beta chains from one sample, sequenced in a study of shared clonotypes between healthy human individuals. The assay was immunoSEQ multiplex PCR, and TCRdb's table has in-frame clones only and misses some. The sample has about 2,100,000 clones; 85% to 95% are singletons. The sequenced sample was naive CD8+ T cells from PBMCs. Every receptor here comes from a man between 18 and 29 years old in good health. Some clones in this sample may be carry-over from other donors' samples. The CDR3 runs from the conserved cysteine through the conserved F or W. The D gene is left open where the match is weak. Size is stated for part of the rows, as once, few or many counts, or as a class when the clone is expanded.

CDR3aa,CDR3nt,d_gene,j_gene,v_gene,abundance
CASSQDRVNQPQHF,TGTGCCAGCTCACAAGACAGGGTCAATCAGCCCCAGCATTTT,TRBD1,TRBJ1-5,TRBV18,.
CASSRPGALNNEQFF,TGTGCCAGCAGCCGGCCGGGAGCTCTAAACAATGAGCAGTTCTTC,.,TRBJ2-1,TRBV9,.
CASSPPVRGWAGLFF,TGTGCCAGCAGCCCCCCCGTGCGGGGTTGGGCGGGCCTGTTTTTT,.,TRBJ2-2,TRBV21-1,.
CASSSPQGTWNTEAFF,TGTGCCAGCAGTTCACCACAGGGTACCTGGAACACTGAAGCTTTCTTT,.,TRBJ1-1,TRBV27,.
CASSTSRTGGNNEQYF,TGTGCCAGTAGTACCTCCCGGACAGGGGGTAACAACGAGCAGTACTTC,TRBD1,TRBJ2-7,TRBV19,.
CASSLWGYAGETQYF,TGCGCCAGCAGCTTGTGGGGGTACGCGGGAGAGACCCAGTACTTC,.,TRBJ2-5,TRBV5-1,.
CASSQTGSTDTQYF,TGTGCCAGCAGCCAAACAGGGAGCACAGATACGCAGTATTTT,.,TRBJ2-3,TRBV28,.
CSVEDWDREVGETQYF,TGCAGCGTTGAAGATTGGGACAGGGAAGTCGGAGAGACCCAGTACTTC,TRBD1,TRBJ2-5,TRBV29-1,.
CASSTRTGASGANVLTF,TGTGCCAGCAGTACCAGGACAGGGGCATCTGGGGCCAACGTCCTGACTTTC,TRBD1,TRBJ2-6,TRBV27,.
CASSLHSQGMVAPEAFF,TGCGCCAGCAGCCTCCACTCCCAGGGAATGGTTGCCCCTGAAGCTTTCTTT,.,TRBJ1-1,TRBV4-1,.
CAISESTLNSIDYNEQFF,TGTGCCATCAGTGAGTCGACTCTGAATAGCATCGACTACAATGAGCAGTTCTTC,.,TRBJ2-1,TRBV10-3,.
CASSSPRVAGHNEQFF,TGTGCCAGCAGCTCCCCGAGAGTAGCGGGCCACAATGAGCAGTTCTTC,TRBD2,TRBJ2-1,TRBV11-2,once
CASSQDPIGAEPYEQYF,TGCGCCAGCAGCCAAGACCCGATTGGGGCGGAGCCCTACGAGCAGTACTTC,.,TRBJ2-7,TRBV4-3,.
CASSEDRVAIQPQHF,TGTGCCAGCAGTGAAGATAGGGTGGCCATTCAGCCCCAGCATTTT,.,TRBJ1-5,TRBV6-1,.
CAISEGGANYGYTF,TGTGCCATCAGTGAAGGGGGGGCTAACTATGGCTACACCTTC,.,TRBJ1-2,TRBV10-3,.
CASSPLRVLTDTQYF,TGTGCCAGCAGTCCCCTAAGGGTACTAACAGATACGCAGTATTTT,.,TRBJ2-3,TRBV28,.
CASGLGGSYEQYF,TGTGCCAGCGGGCTTGGGGGGTCTTACGAGCAGTACTTC,.,TRBJ2-7,TRBV27,.
CASSLALQRALTDTQYF,TGTGCCAGCAGTTTGGCCCTTCAGCGGGCGCTCACAGATACGCAGTATTTT,.,TRBJ2-3,TRBV28,.
CASSKTGTETRDYGYTF,TGTGCCAGCAGTAAAACCGGGACGGAAACCCGGGACTATGGCTACACCTTC,.,TRBJ1-2,TRBV28,.
CASSAFGGTGTGQPQHF,TGTGCCAGCAGTGCGTTTGGGGGGACAGGGACAGGCCAGCCCCAGCATTTT,TRBD1,TRBJ1-5,TRBV27,.
CASSAEDTRNQPQHF,TGTGCCAGCAGCGCCGAGGACACCCGCAATCAGCCCCAGCATTTT,.,TRBJ1-5,TRBV9,few
CASSASGGYSSYNEQFF,TGTGCCAGCAGCGCCAGCGGCGGATATAGCTCCTACAATGAGCAGTTCTTC,.,TRBJ2-1,TRBV9,.
CASNRPGQGTNTGELFF,TGTGCCAGCAACAGACCGGGACAGGGCACCAACACCGGGGAGCTGTTTTTT,TRBD1,TRBJ2-2,TRBV11-2,once
CASRWTGEETQYF,TGTGCCAGCAGGTGGACAGGGGAAGAGACCCAGTACTTC,TRBD1,TRBJ2-5,TRBV5-4,.
CASSLEPGSGNTIYF,TGTGCCAGCAGCTTGGAGCCAGGCTCTGGAAACACCATATATTTT,.,TRBJ1-3,TRBV5-4,.
CASSLTPLAGGPTYNEQFF,TGTGCCAGCAGCTTAACTCCACTAGCGGGAGGGCCGACCTACAATGAGCAGTTCTTC,TRBD2,TRBJ2-1,TRBV11-2,.
CASSRSTSGNQETQYF,TGTGCCAGCAGCAGGTCGACTAGCGGGAACCAAGAGACCCAGTACTTC,TRBD2,TRBJ2-5,TRBV9,.
CASSLSVAKNIQYF,TGTGCCAGCAGTTTATCGGTAGCCAAAAACATTCAGTACTTC,.,TRBJ2-4,TRBV27,.
CASSYSSPSAGYTF,TGTGCCAGCAGTTACTCGAGTCCCTCGGCGGGCTACACCTTC,.,TRBJ1-2,TRBV6-5,.
CASSIRASGQETQYF,TGTGCCAGTAGTATAAGGGCTAGCGGACAAGAGACCCAGTACTTC,TRBD2,TRBJ2-5,TRBV19,.
CASSIVSPPQGEQYF,TGTGCCAGTAGTATTGTTAGCCCTCCTCAGGGGGAGCAGTACTTC,.,TRBJ2-7,TRBV19,.